This TCR beta chain was sequenced during a study of CD8+CD57+ T cells in acquired aplastic anemia. Whole-study findings and limits: Patients had under 30 CD8+ CDR3 sequences in common with controls (the shared set).

Template material for TCR beta VDJ and CDR3 profiling consisted of genomic DNA. TCRdb processed the reads anew with MiXCR; each CDR3 protein has one entry. This sample yields roughly 200,000 distinct CDR3 sequences, of which 63% are seen a single time; approximately 42% belongs to the top ten. This CDR3 comprises 13 residues. Germline CDR1 reads LGHNA; CDR2 reads YSLEER. V lost 1 base and J lost 8, with 9 bases in between. Comment on this clonotype: Its specificity is not known.

In patients chosen for sequencing, flow cytometry had shown CD8+CD57+ cell expansion. Acquired aplastic anemia of severe grade affected all patients. The rearrangement joins TRBV4-3 to TRBJ2-1; D gene unclear. The specimen sequenced was sorted CD4+, CD8+, or CD8+CD57+ T cells (not recorded which) from PBMCs. This sequence originates from a human donor with aplastic anemia. The CDR3 region has the DNA TGCGCCAGCAGCCAAGCCCAGGCCCATGAGCAGTTCTTC. Its protein is CASSQAQAHEQFF.